This TCR beta chain was recovered during a study of T cell repertoires in cytomegalovirus infection. Study background: Shared public TCR beta signatures pointed to both CMV infection and a matching HLA type.

Study-wide results and caveats: The cumulative frequency of public TCR beta families distinguished individuals who carried CMV together with the relevant HLA.

This clonotype has only a few counts. The antigen is unknown. The CDR3 totals 17 residues. J gave up 0 bases and V 2 bases, and 8 bases lay outside the gene matches. CDR1 and CDR2 from the germline V gene are SGHTA and FQGTGA. TCRdb analysed the reads with MiXCR anew, one entry per CDR3 protein. The data show about 320,000 distinct CDR3 sequences, with 9.5% seen just once and 3.5% to 4.5% held by the top ten. The sequencing input was PBMCs. The V gene is TRBV7-3, the J gene TRBJ2-3, with 7 positions matching TRBD2. This clonotype was sampled from a human donor in good health (CMV status not recorded). Some clones in this sample may be carry-over from other donors' samples. The CDR3 region is CASSLRPAGTSTDTQYF. The CDR3 DNA reads as TGTGCCAGCAGCTTACGGCCAGCGGGGACTAGCACAGATACGCAGTATTTT.